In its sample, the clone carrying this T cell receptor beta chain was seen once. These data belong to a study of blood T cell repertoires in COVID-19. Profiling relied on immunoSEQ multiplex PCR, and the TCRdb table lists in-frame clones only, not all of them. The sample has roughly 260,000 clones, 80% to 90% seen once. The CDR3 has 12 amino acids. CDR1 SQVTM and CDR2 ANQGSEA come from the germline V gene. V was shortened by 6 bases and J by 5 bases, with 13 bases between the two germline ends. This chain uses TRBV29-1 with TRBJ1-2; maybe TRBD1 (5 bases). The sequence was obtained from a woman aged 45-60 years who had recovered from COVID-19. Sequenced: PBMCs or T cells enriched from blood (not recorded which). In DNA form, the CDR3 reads TGCAGCGTCTCAACAGGATTATATGGCTACACCTTC. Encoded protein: CSVSTGLYGYTF.